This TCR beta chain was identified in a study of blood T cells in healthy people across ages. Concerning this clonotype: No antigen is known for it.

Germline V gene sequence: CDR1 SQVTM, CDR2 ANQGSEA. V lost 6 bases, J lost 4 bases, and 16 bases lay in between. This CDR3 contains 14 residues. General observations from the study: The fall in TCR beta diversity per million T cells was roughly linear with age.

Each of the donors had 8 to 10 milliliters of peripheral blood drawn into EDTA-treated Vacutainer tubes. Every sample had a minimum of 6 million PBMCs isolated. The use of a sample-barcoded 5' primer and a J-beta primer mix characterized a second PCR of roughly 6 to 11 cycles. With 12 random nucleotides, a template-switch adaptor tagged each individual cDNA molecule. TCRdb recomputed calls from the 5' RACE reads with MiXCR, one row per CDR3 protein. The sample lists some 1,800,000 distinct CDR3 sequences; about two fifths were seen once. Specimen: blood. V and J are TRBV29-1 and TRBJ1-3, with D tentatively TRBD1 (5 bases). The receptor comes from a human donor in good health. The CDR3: CSVAPLGRGNTIYF. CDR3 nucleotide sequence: TGCAGCGTCGCCCCCCTGGGACGAGGAAACACCATATATTTT.